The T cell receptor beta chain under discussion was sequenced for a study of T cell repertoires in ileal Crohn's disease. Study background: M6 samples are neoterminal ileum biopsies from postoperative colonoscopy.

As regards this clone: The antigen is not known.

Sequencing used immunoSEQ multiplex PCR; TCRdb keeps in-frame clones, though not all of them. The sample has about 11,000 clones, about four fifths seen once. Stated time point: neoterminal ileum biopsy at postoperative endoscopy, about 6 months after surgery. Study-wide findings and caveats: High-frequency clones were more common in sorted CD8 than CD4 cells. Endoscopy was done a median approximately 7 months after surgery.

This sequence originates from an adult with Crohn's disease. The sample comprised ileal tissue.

The CDR3 DNA follows: TGTGCCAGCTCACCACACAGGGTCCATGAGCAGTTCTTC. This translates into CASSPHRVHEQFF. The gene calls are TRBV18 and TRBJ2-1; D may be TRBD1 (6 bases). CDR1 is KGHSH, CDR2 LQKENI, per germline. V lost 1 base and J lost 8, with 9 bases in between. This CDR3 comprises 13 residues.